This T cell receptor (beta chain) was captured by sequencing in a study of PD-L1 blockade in urothelial cancer. Stated time point: pretreatment peripheral blood. Some clones are missing from TCRdb's copy, which holds only in-frame ones; the method was immunoSEQ multiplex PCR. The sample includes under 95,000 clones, more than 75% of them seen just once. Germline loops: CDR1 SQVTM, CDR2 ANQGSEA. The CDR3 is made up of 13 amino acids. V was pared by 0 bases and J by 11 bases, with 9 bases of the junction left unmatched. J is TRBJ2-7 and V is TRBV29-1; 8 bases align to TRBD2. The source material was PBMCs, sampled around atezolizumab (anti-PD-L1) treatment. This clonotype was sampled from a man in his 60s with urothelial cancer. CDR3 coding DNA: TGCAGCGTTGAAGATGGCGATAGCGGGGCAGAGTACTTC. This translates into CSVEDGDSGAEYF.